Listed below are T cell receptor beta chains from one sample, sequenced in a study of identical twins. MiXCR, applied by TCRdb to the 5' RACE reads, yields one record per CDR3 protein. This table has some 240,000 distinct CDR3 sequences, more than 9% appearing once. The source material was memory T cells sorted from blood. The receptors come from a man in his forties or fifties in good health. CDR3s include the opening cysteine and the closing phenylalanine or tryptophan. D genes are given only for firm matches. Expanded clones get a size class; other rows say once, few or many, or leave the size out.

CDR3 length: 16; V gene: TRBV27; clone size: few; J gene: TRBJ1-2; D gene: -; CDR3 DNA: TGTGCCAGCAGTTTAAATAGTGGGCAGGGGCTCTATGGCTACACCTTC; CDR3 protein: CASSLNSGQGLYGYTF
CDR3 length: 14; V gene: TRBV19; clone size: few; J gene: TRBJ2-1; D gene: TRBD2; CDR3 DNA: TGTGCCAGTAGTCTAGCGGGGATATACAATGAGCAGTTCTTC; CDR3 protein: CASSLAGIYNEQFF
CDR3 length: 14; V gene: TRBV15; clone size: many; J gene: TRBJ2-7; D gene: -; CDR3 DNA: TGTGCCACCAGCAGAGATGGAGAGGGCGACGAGCAGTACTTC; CDR3 protein: CATSRDGEGDEQYF
CDR3 length: 16; V gene: TRBV6-2/TRBV6-3; clone size: many; J gene: TRBJ2-7; D gene: TRBD1; CDR3 DNA: TGTGCCAGCAGTCCCCCCGGGACAGGGCGGTCCTACGAGCAGTACTTC; CDR3 protein: CASSPPGTGRSYEQYF
CDR3 length: 14; V gene: TRBV27; clone size: many; J gene: TRBJ2-1; D gene: -; CDR3 DNA: TGTGCCAGCAGGACTATCAGGAGGGGTATTGAGCAGTTCTTC; CDR3 protein: CASRTIRRGIEQFF
CDR3 length: 15; V gene: TRBV20-1; clone size: many; J gene: TRBJ2-2; D gene: -; CDR3 DNA: TGCAGTGCTAGCCCCGGGACGCAGAACACCGGGGAGCTGTTTTTT; CDR3 protein: CSASPGTQNTGELFF
CDR3 length: 14; V gene: TRBV12-3/TRBV12-4; clone size: few; J gene: TRBJ2-3; D gene: -; CDR3 DNA: TGTGCCAGCAGACGGGACGGGAGCACAGATACGCAGTATTTT; CDR3 protein: CASRRDGSTDTQYF
CDR3 length: 14; V gene: TRBV6-2/TRBV6-3; clone size: many; J gene: TRBJ2-2; D gene: TRBD2; CDR3 DNA: TGTGCCAGCAGTTCTTTGACTAGCCGCGGGGAGCTGTTTTTT; CDR3 protein: CASSSLTSRGELFF
CDR3 length: 14; V gene: TRBV5-8; clone size: few; J gene: TRBJ1-2; D gene: -; CDR3 DNA: TGTGCCAGCAGCTTCCCACTAGCTAACTATGGCTACACCTTC; CDR3 protein: CASSFPLANYGYTF
CDR3 length: 14; V gene: TRBV20-1; clone size: -; J gene: TRBJ2-7; D gene: TRBD2; CDR3 DNA: TGCAGTGCTTCCGGGACTAGGGGTTCCTACGAGCAGTACTTC; CDR3 protein: CSASGTRGSYEQYF
CDR3 length: 13; V gene: TRBV10-3; clone size: many; J gene: TRBJ1-4; D gene: TRBD1; CDR3 DNA: TGTGCCTCTTCGGGACAGCATGGGGAAAAACTGTTTTTT; CDR3 protein: CASSGQHGEKLFF
CDR3 length: 14; V gene: TRBV2; clone size: few; J gene: TRBJ2-5; D gene: TRBD1; CDR3 DNA: TGTGCCAGCAGTGGACAGGGGGTTTTGGAGACCCAGTACTTC; CDR3 protein: CASSGQGVLETQYF
CDR3 length: 12; V gene: TRBV29-1; clone size: many; J gene: TRBJ2-7; D gene: -; CDR3 DNA: TGCAGCGTCCAGGCGACGACCTACGAGCAGTACTTC; CDR3 protein: CSVQATTYEQYF
CDR3 length: 15; V gene: TRBV27; clone size: many; J gene: TRBJ1-5; D gene: -; CDR3 DNA: TGTGCCAGCAGGGACAGCCGTTATAGCAATCAGCCCCAGCATTTT; CDR3 protein: CASRDSRYSNQPQHF
CDR3 length: 14; V gene: TRBV20-1; clone size: few; J gene: TRBJ2-2; D gene: TRBD1; CDR3 DNA: TGCAGTGCAAGGGGGCCCGGGTGGACCGGGGAGCTGTTTTTT; CDR3 protein: CSARGPGWTGELFF
CDR3 length: 14; V gene: TRBV7-9; clone size: few; J gene: TRBJ2-7; D gene: -; CDR3 DNA: TGTGCCAGCAGCGTCAGCGGGTACCCCTACGAGCAGTACTTC; CDR3 protein: CASSVSGYPYEQYF
CDR3 length: 15; V gene: TRBV2; clone size: many; J gene: TRBJ2-1; D gene: TRBD1; CDR3 DNA: TGTGCCAGCAGTCCCGGGACAGGCCGATGGAATGAGCAGTTCTTC; CDR3 protein: CASSPGTGRWNEQFF
CDR3 length: 14; V gene: TRBV29-1; clone size: many; J gene: TRBJ2-7; D gene: TRBD2; CDR3 DNA: TGCAGCGTTGAAGGGGAGGGAAGAAACTACGAGCAGTACTTC; CDR3 protein: CSVEGEGRNYEQYF
CDR3 length: 12; V gene: TRBV20-1; clone size: many; J gene: TRBJ1-6; D gene: -; CDR3 DNA: TGCAGTGTCCACGGTGGGGATTCACCCCTCCACTTT; CDR3 protein: CSVHGGDSPLHF
CDR3 length: 15; V gene: TRBV7-2; clone size: many; J gene: TRBJ2-3; D gene: -; CDR3 DNA: TGTGCCAGCAGCTTATTGGAGGGCCGGGCAGATACGCAGTATTTT; CDR3 protein: CASSLLEGRADTQYF
CDR3 length: 16; V gene: TRBV14; clone size: few; J gene: TRBJ1-6; D gene: -; CDR3 DNA: TGTGCCAGCAGCCAAGCACGGCCCGAGAATAATTCACCCCTCCACTTT; CDR3 protein: CASSQARPENNSPLHF
CDR3 length: 13; V gene: TRBV14; clone size: few; J gene: TRBJ2-3; D gene: -; CDR3 DNA: TGTGCCAGCAGCCAACTCGGGGCGGATACGCAGTATTTT; CDR3 protein: CASSQLGADTQYF
CDR3 length: 16; V gene: TRBV5-1; clone size: many; J gene: TRBJ2-2; D gene: TRBD2; CDR3 DNA: TGCGCCAGCAGCAGTTCCGGGACTAAAGGCGCCGGGGAGCTGTTTTTT; CDR3 protein: CASSSSGTKGAGELFF
CDR3 length: 15; V gene: TRBV5-5; clone size: few; J gene: TRBJ2-7; D gene: TRBD1; CDR3 DNA: TGTGCCAGCAGCTTTTATGAGGGGGCTCGGGGCGAGCAGTACTTC; CDR3 protein: CASSFYEGARGEQYF
CDR3 length: 13; V gene: TRBV29-1; clone size: many; J gene: TRBJ1-6; D gene: -; CDR3 DNA: TGCAGCGTTTCACAGGGAAGGAATTCACCCCTCCACTTT; CDR3 protein: CSVSQGRNSPLHF
CDR3 length: 19; V gene: TRBV4-1; clone size: -; J gene: TRBJ2-3; D gene: TRBD2; CDR3 DNA: TGCGCCAGCAGCCGATCGACTAGCGGGGGGGCCTTCCGCACAGATACGCAGTATTTT; CDR3 protein: CASSRSTSGGAFRTDTQYF
CDR3 length: 14; V gene: TRBV12-3/TRBV12-4; clone size: many; J gene: TRBJ1-1; D gene: -; CDR3 DNA: TGTGCCAGCAGTTTAGAGGGGATGAACACTGAAGCTTTCTTT; CDR3 protein: CASSLEGMNTEAFF
CDR3 length: 14; V gene: TRBV5-1; clone size: -; J gene: TRBJ2-4; D gene: -; CDR3 DNA: TGCGCCAGCAGCTCGACCTCCCAGGGAAACATTCAGTACTTC; CDR3 protein: CASSSTSQGNIQYF
CDR3 length: 15; V gene: TRBV20-1; clone size: many; J gene: TRBJ2-7; D gene: TRBD1; CDR3 DNA: TGCAGTGCTAGAGACTCCGGGACAGGGATCTACGAGCAGTACTTC; CDR3 protein: CSARDSGTGIYEQYF
CDR3 length: 13; V gene: TRBV10-3; clone size: many; J gene: TRBJ1-5; D gene: -; CDR3 DNA: TGTGCCATCAGTGAGTCGACCAATCACCCCCAGCATTTT; CDR3 protein: CAISESTNHPQHF
CDR3 length: 13; V gene: TRBV5-5; clone size: many; J gene: TRBJ2-4; D gene: -; CDR3 DNA: TGTGCCAGCAGCCCCCCGGCCAAAAACATTCAGTACTTC; CDR3 protein: CASSPPAKNIQYF
CDR3 length: 15; V gene: TRBV5-1; clone size: many; J gene: TRBJ1-4; D gene: TRBD1; CDR3 DNA: TGCGCCAGCAGCCGGGGGGACAGCAAAAATGAAAAACTGTTTTTT; CDR3 protein: CASSRGDSKNEKLFF
CDR3 length: 15; V gene: TRBV20-1; clone size: medium-sized; J gene: TRBJ1-3; D gene: -; CDR3 DNA: TGCAGTGCTAGTGGGGGGTCTTTGTCTGGAAACACCATATATTTT; CDR3 protein: CSASGGSLSGNTIYF
CDR3 length: 15; V gene: TRBV28; clone size: -; J gene: TRBJ2-1; D gene: -; CDR3 DNA: TGTGCCAGCAGCAGAGGGGGGCTCGGCTACAATGAGCAGTTCTTC; CDR3 protein: CASSRGGLGYNEQFF
CDR3 length: 13; V gene: TRBV5-1; clone size: many; J gene: TRBJ2-2; D gene: -; CDR3 DNA: TGCGCCAGCAGCGGTCCAGTTAGACGGGAGCTGTTTTTT; CDR3 protein: CASSGPVRRELFF
CDR3 length: 14; V gene: TRBV12-3/TRBV12-4; clone size: -; J gene: TRBJ1-5; D gene: TRBD1; CDR3 DNA: TGTGCCAGCAGCAAGACAGGGAACAATCAGCCCCAGCATTTT; CDR3 protein: CASSKTGNNQPQHF
CDR3 length: 14; V gene: TRBV30; clone size: many; J gene: TRBJ1-5; D gene: -; CDR3 DNA: TGTGCCTGGAGTTACAAGGGTAGCAATCAGCCCCAGCATTTT; CDR3 protein: CAWSYKGSNQPQHF
CDR3 length: 14; V gene: TRBV29-1; clone size: few; J gene: TRBJ2-2; D gene: -; CDR3 DNA: TGCAGCGTTGACAGAGGGACACACACCGGGGAGCTGTTTTTT; CDR3 protein: CSVDRGTHTGELFF
CDR3 length: 15; V gene: TRBV4-3; clone size: many; J gene: TRBJ1-5; D gene: -; CDR3 DNA: TGCGCCAGCGGTAAGAGGGGGAAGGGCAATCAGCCCCAGCATTTT; CDR3 protein: CASGKRGKGNQPQHF
CDR3 length: 16; V gene: TRBV18; clone size: -; J gene: TRBJ1-4; D gene: TRBD1; CDR3 DNA: TGTGCCAGCTCACCAGCAATGACAGGGACAGACGAAAAACTGTTTTTT; CDR3 protein: CASSPAMTGTDEKLFF
CDR3 length: 12; V gene: TRBV30; clone size: few; J gene: TRBJ2-1; D gene: -; CDR3 DNA: TGTGCCTGGAAAGACGGGAACAATGAGCAGTTCTTC; CDR3 protein: CAWKDGNNEQFF
CDR3 length: 16; V gene: TRBV5-4; clone size: -; J gene: TRBJ1-1; D gene: -; CDR3 DNA: TGTGCCAGCAGCTTTGGTCCTGGGGGTAGAGGGACTGAAGCTTTCTTT; CDR3 protein: CASSFGPGGRGTEAFF
CDR3 length: 14; V gene: TRBV20-1; clone size: -; J gene: TRBJ2-7; D gene: TRBD2; CDR3 DNA: TGCAGTGCTAGAGAGGGGGGGGTCTCCTACGAGCAGTACTTC; CDR3 protein: CSAREGGVSYEQYF
CDR3 length: 14; V gene: TRBV7-2; clone size: few; J gene: TRBJ1-4; D gene: TRBD1; CDR3 DNA: TGTGCCAGCAGCACAGGGGGGCGCGGTGAAAAACTGTTTTTT; CDR3 protein: CASSTGGRGEKLFF
CDR3 length: 18; V gene: TRBV5-1; clone size: -; J gene: TRBJ2-1; D gene: TRBD2; CDR3 DNA: TGCGCCAGCAGCGGGGCCCCTACTAGCGGGGGGGCCGTAGCTGACCAGTTCTTC; CDR3 protein: CASSGAPTSGGAVADQFF
CDR3 length: 15; V gene: TRBV20-1; clone size: few; J gene: TRBJ2-5; D gene: TRBD2; CDR3 DNA: TGCAGTGCTCTAGCGGGAGGAATATCTCTGAAGACCCAGTACTTC; CDR3 protein: CSALAGGISLKTQYF
CDR3 length: 12; V gene: TRBV12-3/TRBV12-4; clone size: -; J gene: TRBJ1-2; D gene: -; CDR3 DNA: TGTGCCAGCAGTTTAGGGCCCTATGGCTACACCTTC; CDR3 protein: CASSLGPYGYTF
CDR3 length: 13; V gene: TRBV6-5; clone size: many; J gene: TRBJ2-1; D gene: -; CDR3 DNA: TGTGCCAGCAGTTACTCGAACAGCGATGAGCAGTTCTTC; CDR3 protein: CASSYSNSDEQFF
CDR3 length: 14; V gene: TRBV10-3; clone size: many; J gene: TRBJ2-3; D gene: TRBD2; CDR3 DNA: TGTGCCATCAGTACTAGCGGGGGTACAGATACGCAGTATTTT; CDR3 protein: CAISTSGGTDTQYF
CDR3 length: 18; V gene: TRBV3-1; clone size: many; J gene: TRBJ2-1; D gene: TRBD2; CDR3 DNA: TGTGCCAGCAGTGAGAGCCGGAGGGCCTCTAGCGGGAGGAATGAGCAGTTCTTC; CDR3 protein: CASSESRRASSGRNEQFF
CDR3 length: 13; V gene: TRBV3-1; clone size: few; J gene: TRBJ2-7; D gene: -; CDR3 DNA: TGTGCCAGCAGCCAAGCCTTAATTGGCGAGCAGTACTTC; CDR3 protein: CASSQALIGEQYF
CDR3 length: 17; V gene: TRBV11-1; clone size: -; J gene: TRBJ2-3; D gene: -; CDR3 DNA: TGTGCCAGCAGCTCGGGACTCCTAGTTGGGGCAACAGATACGCAGTATTTT; CDR3 protein: CASSSGLLVGATDTQYF
CDR3 length: 16; V gene: TRBV7-9; clone size: many; J gene: TRBJ2-1; D gene: TRBD2; CDR3 DNA: TGTGCCAGCAGCTTAACTCGGGGGGGCAGTTACAATGAGCAGTTCTTC; CDR3 protein: CASSLTRGGSYNEQFF